What follows are 10 T cell receptor beta chains derived from one specimen sequenced in a study of blood T cell repertoires in COVID-19. This table comes from immunoSEQ multiplex PCR, and its TCRdb copy is limited to in-frame clones, with some not included. Found here are 90,000 to 120,000 clones, 88% of them singletons; the top ten hold approximately 6.8%. The sequenced sample consisted of peripheral blood. The receptors originated from a middle-aged man with active or convalescent COVID-19.

The count of this clone is one. The V call is TRBV7-8, the J call TRBJ2-2; TRBD1 agrees at 7 bases. The CDR3 contains 17 residues. Germline V lookup: CDR1 SGHVS, CDR2 FQNEAQ. The V segment lost 3 bases and the J segment 3 bases; nucleotides outside the gene matches: 10. For the CDR3, the DNA is TGTGCCAGCAGCTTCATTAGGGGGCCCTCGGACACCGGGGAGCTGTTTTTT. It yields the protein CASSFIRGPSDTGELFF. The variable domain in full, completed from reference TRBV7-8 and TRBJ2-2, reads GAGVSQSPRYKVAKRGQDVALRCDPISGHVSLFWYQQALGQGPEFLTYFQNEAQLDKSGLPSDRFFAERPEGSVSTLKIQRTQQEDSAVYLCASSFIRGPSDTGELFFGEGSRLTVL.

The chain links TRBV6-2 or TRBV6-3 to TRBJ2-7; D might be TRBD2 (5 bases). The V gene's germline CDR1 is MNHEY and CDR2 SVGEGT. V lost 2 bases to trimming and J lost 3 bases, with 11 bases between them. The CDR3 covers 14 residues. The CDR3 sequence: CASSYRTGFYEQYF. CDR3 DNA: TGTGCCAGCAGTTACCGGACTGGATTCTACGAGCAGTACTTC.

The V gene is TRBV11-2, the J gene TRBJ2-5; D unclear. V gave up 3 bases and J gave up 0 bases, with 2 bases separating them. Germline CDR1 is SGHAT and CDR2 is FQNNGV. The CDR3 is made up of 12 amino acids. CDR3 DNA sequence: TGTGCCAGCAGCTTTAACCAAGAGACCCAGTACTTC. It yields the protein CASSFNQETQYF.

The chain is built from TRBV5-1 and TRBJ1-2; 9 bases agree with TRBD1. The germline V gene encodes CDR1 SGHRS and CDR2 YFSETQ. Trimming cost V 2 bases and J 8 bases; bases outside gene matches: 4. The CDR3 extends over 13 amino acids. The CDR3 region has the DNA TGCGCCAGCAGCTTACAGGGGGCCGAAGGCTACACCTTC. Amino acids: CASSLQGAEGYTF.

V gene TRBV6-1 combines with J gene TRBJ2-1, with 8 bases fitting TRBD1. Germline CDR1 MNHNS, CDR2 SASEGT. The CDR3 extends over 16 amino acids. J lost 15 bases, V lost 2 bases, and 18 bases had no gene match. The CDR3 DNA reads as TGTGCCAGCAGTGAAAGCCCCAGGGGGCGCATAGGGGATAGGTTCTTC. It encodes CASSESPRGRIGDRFF.

Notes on this clone: At one boundary the junction diverges from the germline segment, which might be a read error. The chain uses TRBV11-2 and TRBJ2-7, with 11 bases aligning to TRBD2. This CDR3 is built from 13 residues. Germline V lookup: CDR1 SGHAT, CDR2 FQNNGV. This CDR3 reads CASSLELAGARHF. As DNA, the CDR3 is TGTGCCAGCAGCTTAGAACTAGCGGGGGCCCGTCACTTC.

The CDR3 is CASSGRTESSYNEQFF. In DNA, the CDR3 is TGTGCCAGCAGCGGTCGGACAGAAAGCTCCTACAATGAGCAGTTCTTC. V is TRBV9 and J is TRBJ2-1, with D maybe TRBD1 (6 bases). This CDR3 spans 16 amino acids. Per germline, CDR1 SGDLS and CDR2 YYNGEE. V lost 3 bases and J 0 bases, leaving 13 bases between the germline ends.

This chain links TRBV11-2 with TRBJ2-2, with D hard to call. V was pared by 1 base and J by 2 bases, with 5 bases between. The CDR3 spans 14 residues. Per germline, CDR1 SGHAT and CDR2 FQNNGV. CDR3 region: CASSLGLNTGELFF. The CDR3 DNA sequence: TGTGCCAGCAGCTTAGGACTTAACACCGGGGAGCTGTTTTTT. Based on the CDR3 plus reference TRBV11-2 and TRBJ2-2, the full variable domain is EAGVAQSPRYKIIEKRQSVAFWCNPISGHATLYWYQQILGQGPKLLIQFQNNGVVDDSQLPKDRFSAERLKGVDSTLKIQPAKLEDSAVYLCASSLGLNTGELFFGEGSRLTVL.

The rearrangement links TRBV18 to TRBJ1-1; D gene ambiguous. This CDR3 has 15 residues. CDR1 and CDR2 from the germline V gene are KGHSH and LQKENI. Trimming removed 1 base at V and 1 base at J, with 10 bases between. In DNA form, the CDR3 reads TGTGCCAGCTCACCACAACAACGAGGGAACACTGAAGCTTTCTTT. Translating it yields CASSPQQRGNTEAFF.

The chain carries TRBV4-1 and TRBJ2-5; TRBD1 might be the D (5 bases). CDR3 length: 12 residues. From germline, CDR1 is MGHRA and CDR2 YSYEKL. Trimming cost V 6 bases and J 5 bases, with 10 bases left between them. CDR3 sequence (DNA): TGCGCCAGCAGTCCAGGGTTGGAGACCCAGTACTTC. Translating gives CASSPGLETQYF.